A selection of T cell receptor beta chains follows, all from one sample in a study of shared clonotypes between healthy human individuals. The method was immunoSEQ multiplex PCR; TCRdb's version includes in-frame clones alone and lacks a portion of them. The sample yields about 2.4 million clones, approximately 93% seen once. The sequenced material came from naive CD4+ T cells from PBMCs. These receptors were obtained from a man in his late teens or twenties in good health. Some clones in this sample may be carry-over from other donors' samples. The CDR3 runs from the conserved cysteine through the conserved F or W. The D gene is left open where the match is weak. Not every row has a clone size; where given, it reads once, few, many or a size class.

D,J,V,size,length,DNA,CDR3
-,TRBJ2-1,TRBV2,-,13,TGTGCCAGCAGGGAGGACGGACCCAATGAGCAGTTCTTC,CASREDGPNEQFF
-,TRBJ2-1,TRBV27,-,15,TGTGCCAGCAGTCCCTCGAGGTACAATTACAATGAGCAGTTCTTC,CASSPSRYNYNEQFF
TRBD2,TRBJ2-2,TRBV28,-,15,TGTGCCAGCTCAATTCCGGGACTAGGGAAAGGGGAGCTGTTTTTT,CASSIPGLGKGELFF
-,TRBJ2-1,TRBV14,-,14,TGTGCCAGCGCGAGACTAGTCTCGGTGAATGAGCAGTTCTTC,CASARLVSVNEQFF
TRBD1,TRBJ1-1,TRBV2,-,14,TGTGCCAGCAGTGGATGGACAGGACACACTGAAGCTTTCTTT,CASSGWTGHTEAFF
-,TRBJ2-2,TRBV27,-,15,TGTGCCAGCAGGGGATGGGGAATTAACACCGGGGAGCTGTTTTTT,CASRGWGINTGELFF
-,TRBJ2-3,TRBV18,-,14,TGTGCCAGCTCACCACCGGTCAGAACAGATACGCAGTATTTT,CASSPPVRTDTQYF
TRBD2,TRBJ2-7,TRBV6-5,-,15,TGTGCCAGCAGTTACTCTGCGGGAGAAGCCTACGAGCAGTACTTC,CASSYSAGEAYEQYF
-,TRBJ2-7,TRBV6-6,-,14,TGTGCCAGCAGTTACTCCCTTCTAGCTAACGAGCAGTACTTC,CASSYSLLANEQYF
TRBD2,TRBJ2-7,TRBV28,-,18,TGTGCCAGCAGTTCCGGGACTAGCGGGAGTCTGGTAGCAGGGGAGCAGTACTTC,CASSSGTSGSLVAGEQYF
-,TRBJ2-1,TRBV29-1,-,13,TGCAGCGTTGAATCGGACGGGACGGGTGAGCAGTTCTTC,CSVESDGTGEQFF
-,TRBJ2-5,TRBV5-1,-,16,-,CASSLTFGTGAETQYF
-,TRBJ1-2,TRBV6-1,-,14,TGTGCCAGCAGGTCCGAGGGAGGGGCCTATGGCTACACCTTC,CASRSEGGAYGYTF
-,TRBJ2-1,TRBV7-2,-,14,TGTGCCAGCACCGAGGAGGGGGCTTGGGGTGAGCAGTTCTTC,CASTEEGAWGEQFF
TRBD2,TRBJ2-1,TRBV5-1,-,15,TGCGCCAGCAGCAGGACAACTAGCGGGAGCTATGAGCAGTTCTTC,CASSRTTSGSYEQFF
TRBD1,TRBJ1-2,TRBV6-1,-,13,TGTGCCAGCAGTGAGCAGGGGGCGGAGGGCTACACCTTC,CASSEQGAEGYTF
-,TRBJ2-5,TRBV5-1,-,12,TGCGCCAGCAGCTTGCGCCAAGAGACCCAGTACTTC,CASSLRQETQYF
-,TRBJ1-2,TRBV28,-,12,TGTGCCAGCAGTTCTGAAGTCCGCAGCTACACCTTC,CASSSEVRSYTF
-,TRBJ1-4,TRBV4-2,-,16,TGTGCCAGCAGCCAAGGACAGCCAACTGGGGCGGAAAAACTGTTTTTT,CASSQGQPTGAEKLFF
-,TRBJ2-1,TRBV2,few,17,TGTGCCAGCAGCAGCAAACTGATCCGGGACGTCCACAATGAGCAGTTCTTC,CASSSKLIRDVHNEQFF
TRBD2,TRBJ2-7,TRBV11-2,-,14,TGTGCCAGCAGCTACGGACTAGCGGGAGTTGAGCAGTACTTC,CASSYGLAGVEQYF
TRBD1,TRBJ1-4,TRBV28,-,14,TGTGCCAGCAGTACAGGGGGCGCGGGGGAAAAACTGTTTTTT,CASSTGGAGEKLFF
TRBD2,TRBJ2-1,TRBV5-1,once,16,TGCGCCAGCAGCTTTACTAGCGGGCTCACCTACAATGAGCAGTTCTTC,CASSFTSGLTYNEQFF
-,TRBJ1-5,TRBV2,few,16,TGTGCCAGCGGAGAAAGGCAGCTATATAGCAATCAGCCCCAGCATTTT,CASGERQLYSNQPQHF
-,TRBJ2-7,TRBV27,-,12,TGTGCCAGCAGTTTGAGGGGGACAGAGCAGTACTTC,CASSLRGTEQYF
-,TRBJ1-1,TRBV28,-,16,TGTGCCAGCAGTTTAGGGGGAGCCACAACGAGCACTGAAGCTTTCTTT,CASSLGGATTSTEAFF
-,TRBJ2-5,TRBV11-2,-,17,TGTGCCAGCAGCCCAGATGACGAGTCCGTAAACCTTGAGACCCAGTACTTC,CASSPDDESVNLETQYF
-,TRBJ2-5,TRBV4-2,-,14,TGTGCCAGCAGCCAAGAGTGGGTTAAGGAGACCCAGTACTTC,CASSQEWVKETQYF
-,TRBJ2-7,TRBV6-5,-,15,TGTGCCAGCAGTTACTTCACAGGACTCTCCTACGAGCAGTACTTC,CASSYFTGLSYEQYF
TRBD1,TRBJ2-5,TRBV5-8,-,18,TGTGCCAGCAGCCCCGGGACAGGGATGGGTGCATTCGAAGAGACCCAGTACTTC,CASSPGTGMGAFEETQYF
TRBD2,TRBJ2-7,TRBV5-1,-,15,TGCGCCAGCAGCCCCGATAGCGGGAGTACCTACGAGCAGTACTTC,CASSPDSGSTYEQYF
-,TRBJ1-5,TRBV2,-,14,TGTGCCAGCAGCTACAGCGAAACAGGGCAGCCCCAGCATTTT,CASSYSETGQPQHF
TRBD1,TRBJ2-5,TRBV5-1,-,15,TGCGCCAGCAGCTCCGGACAGGCCAACCAAGAGACCCAGTACTTC,CASSSGQANQETQYF
-,TRBJ1-1,TRBV7-9,-,14,TGTGCCAGCAGCTTTTTGAGGGGAAACACTGAAGCTTTCTTT,CASSFLRGNTEAFF
-,TRBJ1-4,TRBV7-8,once,14,TGTGCCAGCAGCTCCCCCCCCGCGGATGAAAAACTGTTTTTT,CASSSPPADEKLFF
-,TRBJ2-3,TRBV5-1,-,18,TGCGCCAGCAGCTTGGGGCCCCAATTGGGGAGTGGGACAGATACGCAGTATTTT,CASSLGPQLGSGTDTQYF
-,TRBJ2-7,TRBV4-2,once,13,TGTGCCAGCAGCCAAGACGGTCCGGGCGAGCAGTACTTC,CASSQDGPGEQYF
-,TRBJ2-2,TRBV6-5,-,15,TGTGCCAGCAGTTACTCGACGTGGGGATCCGGGGAGCTGTTTTTT,CASSYSTWGSGELFF
TRBD2,TRBJ2-1,TRBV7-9,-,17,TGTGCCAGCAGCGCAATACTAGCGGGAGTCGACTACAATGAGCAGTTCTTC,CASSAILAGVDYNEQFF
TRBD2,TRBJ2-1,TRBV4-1,-,15,TGCGCCAGCAGCCAAGGACTAGCGGGCTACAATGAGCAGTTCTTC,CASSQGLAGYNEQFF
TRBD1,TRBJ2-1,TRBV5-4,-,17,TGTGCCAGCAGCTTTCCGGGACAGGGGGGCTCCTACAATGAGCAGTTCTTC,CASSFPGQGGSYNEQFF